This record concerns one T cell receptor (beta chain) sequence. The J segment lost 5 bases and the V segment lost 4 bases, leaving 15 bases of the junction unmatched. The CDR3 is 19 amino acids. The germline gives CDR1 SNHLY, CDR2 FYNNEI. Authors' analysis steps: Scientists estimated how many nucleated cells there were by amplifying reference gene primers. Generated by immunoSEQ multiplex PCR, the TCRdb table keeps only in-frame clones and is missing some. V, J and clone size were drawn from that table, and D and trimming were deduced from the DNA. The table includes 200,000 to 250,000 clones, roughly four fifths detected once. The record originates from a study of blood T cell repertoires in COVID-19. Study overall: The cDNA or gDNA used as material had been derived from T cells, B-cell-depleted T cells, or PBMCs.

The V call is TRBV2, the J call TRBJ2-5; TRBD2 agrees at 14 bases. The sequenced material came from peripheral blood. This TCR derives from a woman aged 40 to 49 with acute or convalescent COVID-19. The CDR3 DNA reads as TGTGCCAGCAGTGGACAGTCGGCGGGACTAGCGGGAGCTGAGGAGACCCAGTACTTC. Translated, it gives CASSGQSAGLAGAEETQYF.